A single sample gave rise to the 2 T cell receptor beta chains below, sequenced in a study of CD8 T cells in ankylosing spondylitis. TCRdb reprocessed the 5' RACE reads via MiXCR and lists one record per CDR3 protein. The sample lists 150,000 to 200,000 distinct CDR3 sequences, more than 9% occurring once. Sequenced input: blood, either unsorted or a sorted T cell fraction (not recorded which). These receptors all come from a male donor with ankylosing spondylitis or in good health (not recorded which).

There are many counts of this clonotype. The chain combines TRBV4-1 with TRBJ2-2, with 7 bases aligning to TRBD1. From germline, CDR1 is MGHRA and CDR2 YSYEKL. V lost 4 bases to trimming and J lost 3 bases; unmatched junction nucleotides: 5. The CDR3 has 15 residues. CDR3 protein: CASSRRDRDTGELFF. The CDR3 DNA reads TGCGCCAGCAGCCGCCGCGACAGGGACACCGGGGAGCTGTTTTTT.

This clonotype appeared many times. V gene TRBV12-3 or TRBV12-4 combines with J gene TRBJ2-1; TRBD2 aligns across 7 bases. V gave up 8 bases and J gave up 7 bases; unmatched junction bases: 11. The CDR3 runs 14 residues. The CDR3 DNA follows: TGTGCCAGCTGCCGTGACCTGGGAGGGAATGAGCAGTTCTTC. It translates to CASCRDLGGNEQFF.